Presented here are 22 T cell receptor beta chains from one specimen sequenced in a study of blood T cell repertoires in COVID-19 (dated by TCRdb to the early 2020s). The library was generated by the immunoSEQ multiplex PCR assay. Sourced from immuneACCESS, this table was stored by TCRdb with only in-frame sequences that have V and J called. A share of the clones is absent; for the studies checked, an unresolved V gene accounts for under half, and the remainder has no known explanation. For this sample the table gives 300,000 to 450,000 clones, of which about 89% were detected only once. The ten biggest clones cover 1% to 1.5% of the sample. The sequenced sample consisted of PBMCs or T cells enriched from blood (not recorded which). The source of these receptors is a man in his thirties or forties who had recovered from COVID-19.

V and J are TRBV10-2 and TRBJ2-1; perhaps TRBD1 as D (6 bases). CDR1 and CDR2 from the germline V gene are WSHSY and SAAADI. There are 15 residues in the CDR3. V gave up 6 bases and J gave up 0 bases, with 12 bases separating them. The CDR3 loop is CASRETGSSYNEQFF. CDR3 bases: TGCGCCAGCAGGGAGACAGGTAGCTCCTACAATGAGCAGTTCTTC.

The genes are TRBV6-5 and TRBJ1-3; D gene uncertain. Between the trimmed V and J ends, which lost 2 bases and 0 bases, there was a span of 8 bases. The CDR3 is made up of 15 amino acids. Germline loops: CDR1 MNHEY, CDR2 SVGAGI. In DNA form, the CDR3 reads TGTGCCAGCAGTTACGGAGAACTCTCTGGAAACACCATATATTTT. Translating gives CASSYGELSGNTIYF.

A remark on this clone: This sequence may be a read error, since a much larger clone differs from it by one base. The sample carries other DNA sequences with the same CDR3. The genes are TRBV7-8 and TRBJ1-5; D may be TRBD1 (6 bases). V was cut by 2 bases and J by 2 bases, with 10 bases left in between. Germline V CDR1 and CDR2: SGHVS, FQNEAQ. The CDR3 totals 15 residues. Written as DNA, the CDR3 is TGTGCCAGCAGCTTAAGGGGGAATGGCAATCAGCCCCAGCATTTT. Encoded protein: CASSLRGNGNQPQHF. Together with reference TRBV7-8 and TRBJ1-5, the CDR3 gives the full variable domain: GAGVSQSPRYKVAKRGQDVALRCDPISGHVSLFWYQQALGQGPEFLTYFQNEAQLDKSGLPSDRFFAERPEGSVSTLKIQRTQQEDSAVYLCASSLRGNGNQPQHFGDGTRLSIL.

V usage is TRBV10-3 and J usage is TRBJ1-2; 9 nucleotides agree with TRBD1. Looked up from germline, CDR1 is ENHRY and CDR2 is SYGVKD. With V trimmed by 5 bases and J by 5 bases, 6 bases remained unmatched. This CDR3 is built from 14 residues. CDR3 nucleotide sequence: TGTGCCATCAGTACCCCCGGGACAGGGTATGGCTACACCTTC. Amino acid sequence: CAISTPGTGYGYTF.

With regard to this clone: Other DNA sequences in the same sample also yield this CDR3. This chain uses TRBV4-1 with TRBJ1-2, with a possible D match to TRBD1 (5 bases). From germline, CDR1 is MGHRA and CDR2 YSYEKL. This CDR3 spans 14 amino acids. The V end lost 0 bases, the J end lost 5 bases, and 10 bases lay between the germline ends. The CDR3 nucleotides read TGCGCCAGCAGCCAAGATTCCGGGGGATATGGCTACACCTTC. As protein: CASSQDSGGYGYTF.

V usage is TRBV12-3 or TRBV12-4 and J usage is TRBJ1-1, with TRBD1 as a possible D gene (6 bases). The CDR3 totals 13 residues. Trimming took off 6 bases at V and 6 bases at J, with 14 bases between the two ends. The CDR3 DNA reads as TGTGCCAGCAGAAATCTTGACAGGCCTGAAGCTTTCTTT. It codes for CASRNLDRPEAFF.

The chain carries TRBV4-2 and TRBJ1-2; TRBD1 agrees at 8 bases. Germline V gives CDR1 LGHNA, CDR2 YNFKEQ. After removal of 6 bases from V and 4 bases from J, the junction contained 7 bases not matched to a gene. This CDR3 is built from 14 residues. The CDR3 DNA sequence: TGTGCCAGCAGTTCCACAGGGGGGAGCTATGGCTACACCTTC. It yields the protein CASSSTGGSYGYTF.

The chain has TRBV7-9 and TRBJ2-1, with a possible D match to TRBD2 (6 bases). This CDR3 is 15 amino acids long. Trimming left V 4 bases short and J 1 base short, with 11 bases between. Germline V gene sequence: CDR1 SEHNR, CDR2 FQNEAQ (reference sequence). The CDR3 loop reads CASSSSVSSYNEQFF. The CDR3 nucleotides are TGTGCCAGCAGCTCTAGCGTATCATCCTACAATGAGCAGTTCTTC.

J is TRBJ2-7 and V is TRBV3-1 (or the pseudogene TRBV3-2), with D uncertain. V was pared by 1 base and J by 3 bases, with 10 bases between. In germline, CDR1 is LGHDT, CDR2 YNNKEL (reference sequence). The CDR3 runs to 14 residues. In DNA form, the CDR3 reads TGTGCCAGCAGCCAAGCGCCCACAGACTACGAGCAGTACTTC. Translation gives CASSQAPTDYEQYF.

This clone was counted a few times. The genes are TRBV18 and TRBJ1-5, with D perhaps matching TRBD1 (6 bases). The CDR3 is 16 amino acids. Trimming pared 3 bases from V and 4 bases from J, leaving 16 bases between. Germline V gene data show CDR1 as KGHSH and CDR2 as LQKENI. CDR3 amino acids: CASSPFRAGENQPQHF. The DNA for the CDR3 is TGTGCCAGCTCACCCTTTCGGGCAGGGGAAAATCAGCCCCAGCATTTT.

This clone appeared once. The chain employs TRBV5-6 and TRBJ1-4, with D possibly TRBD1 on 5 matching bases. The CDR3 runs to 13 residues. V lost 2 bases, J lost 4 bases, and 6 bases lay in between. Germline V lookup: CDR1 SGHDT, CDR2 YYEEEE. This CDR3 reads CASSFGGNEKLFF. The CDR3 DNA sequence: TGTGCCAGCAGCTTCGGGGGTAATGAAAAACTGTTTTTT.

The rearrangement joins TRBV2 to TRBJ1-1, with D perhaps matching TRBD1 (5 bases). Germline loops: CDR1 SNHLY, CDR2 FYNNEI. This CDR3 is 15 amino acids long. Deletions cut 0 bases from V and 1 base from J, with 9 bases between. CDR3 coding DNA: TGTGCCAGCAGTGAAGCGGGGGGATGGAACACTGAAGCTTTCTTT. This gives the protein CASSEAGGWNTEAFF.

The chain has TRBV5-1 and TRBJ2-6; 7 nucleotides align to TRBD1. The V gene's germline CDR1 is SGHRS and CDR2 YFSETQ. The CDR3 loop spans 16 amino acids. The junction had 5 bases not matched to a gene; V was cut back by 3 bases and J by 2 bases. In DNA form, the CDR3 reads TGCGCCAGCAGCTCGGTGGGGACAGCTGGGGCCAACGTCCTGACTTTC. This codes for CASSSVGTAGANVLTF. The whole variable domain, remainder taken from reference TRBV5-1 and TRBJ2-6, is KAGVTQTPRYLIKTRGQQVTLSCSPISGHRSVSWYQQTPGQGLQFLFEYFSETQRNKGNFPGRFSGRQFSNSRSEMNVSTLELGDSALYLCASSSVGTAGANVLTFGAGSRLTVL.

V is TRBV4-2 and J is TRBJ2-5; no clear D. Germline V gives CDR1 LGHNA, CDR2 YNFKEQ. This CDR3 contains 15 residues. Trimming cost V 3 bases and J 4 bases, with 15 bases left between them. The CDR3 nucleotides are TGTGCCAGCAGCCATTTTCTCCAGTCGGGAGAGACCCAGTACTTC. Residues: CASSHFLQSGETQYF.

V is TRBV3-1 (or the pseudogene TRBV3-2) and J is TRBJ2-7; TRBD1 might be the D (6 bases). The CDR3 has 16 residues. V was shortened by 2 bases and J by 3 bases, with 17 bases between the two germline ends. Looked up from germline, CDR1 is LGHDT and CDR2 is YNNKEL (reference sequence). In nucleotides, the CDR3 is TGTGCCAGCAGCCAAAGTTATCGGGACAAACACTACGAGCAGTACTTC. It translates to CASSQSYRDKHYEQYF.

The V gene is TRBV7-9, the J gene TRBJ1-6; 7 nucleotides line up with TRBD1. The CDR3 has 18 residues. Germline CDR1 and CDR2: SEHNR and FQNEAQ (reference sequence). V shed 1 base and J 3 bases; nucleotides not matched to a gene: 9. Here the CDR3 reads CASSLGIARGVYNSPLHF. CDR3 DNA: TGTGCCAGCAGCTTAGGGATCGCCAGGGGGGTCTATAATTCACCCCTCCACTTT.

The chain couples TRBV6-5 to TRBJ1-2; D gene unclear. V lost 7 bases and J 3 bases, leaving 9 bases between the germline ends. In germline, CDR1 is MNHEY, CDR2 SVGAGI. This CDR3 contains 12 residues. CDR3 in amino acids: CASTAGYYGYTF. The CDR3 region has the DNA TGTGCCAGCACGGCCGGGTACTATGGCTACACCTTC.

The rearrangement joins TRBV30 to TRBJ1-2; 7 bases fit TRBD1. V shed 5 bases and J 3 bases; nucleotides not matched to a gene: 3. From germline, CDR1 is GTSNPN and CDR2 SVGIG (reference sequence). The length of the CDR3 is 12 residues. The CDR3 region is CAWEGQDYGYTF. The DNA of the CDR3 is TGTGCCTGGGAAGGACAGGACTATGGCTACACCTTC.

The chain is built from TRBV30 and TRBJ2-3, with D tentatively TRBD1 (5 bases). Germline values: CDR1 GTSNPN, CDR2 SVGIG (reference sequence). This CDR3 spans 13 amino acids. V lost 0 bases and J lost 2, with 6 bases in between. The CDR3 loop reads CAWSVGHTDTQYF. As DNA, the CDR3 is TGTGCCTGGAGTGTAGGACACACAGATACGCAGTATTTT.

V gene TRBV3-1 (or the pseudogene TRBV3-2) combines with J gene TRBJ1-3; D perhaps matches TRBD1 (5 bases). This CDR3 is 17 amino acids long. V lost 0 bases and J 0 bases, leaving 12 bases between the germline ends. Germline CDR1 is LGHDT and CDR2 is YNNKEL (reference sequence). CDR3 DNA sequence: TGTGCCAGCAGCCAAGAATTGACAGCGAGCTCTGGAAACACCATATATTTT. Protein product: CASSQELTASSGNTIYF.

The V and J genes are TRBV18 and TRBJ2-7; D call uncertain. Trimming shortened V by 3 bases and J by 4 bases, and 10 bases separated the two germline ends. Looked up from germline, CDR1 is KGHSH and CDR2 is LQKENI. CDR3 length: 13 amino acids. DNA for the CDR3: TGTGCCAGCTCACCGTCCTCCCTTTACGAGCAGTACTTC. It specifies CASSPSSLYEQYF.

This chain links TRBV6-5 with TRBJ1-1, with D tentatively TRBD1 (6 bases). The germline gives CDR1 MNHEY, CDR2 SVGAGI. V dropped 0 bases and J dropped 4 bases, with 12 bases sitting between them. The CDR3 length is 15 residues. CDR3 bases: TGTGCCAGCAGTTACTCGATTCAGGGGAGCACTGAAGCTTTCTTT. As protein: CASSYSIQGSTEAFF.